Following are 21 T cell receptor beta chains from one sample sequenced in a study of a mutant IDH1 vaccine in newly diagnosed glioma. Antigen specificity for these receptors is unknown. Libraries were prepared by immunoSEQ multiplex PCR; TCRdb keeps only in-frame clonotypes and omits some of them. The top ten clones hold more than 20% of a sample with 37,000 or so clones, about four fifths of them seen once. The time point denotes: week 5, during vaccination. Topical imiquimod was applied with each vaccine dose, which held 300 ug of mutant IDH1 20-mer peptide. Source: PBMCs, taken from a glioma patient whose treatment included an IDH1 peptide vaccine. Every receptor here comes from a man aged 30 to 39 with glioma.

This clone appeared once. J is TRBJ2-7 and V is TRBV10-3; D is uncertain. The CDR3 covers 12 residues. The V end lost 3 bases, the J end lost 4 bases, and 7 bases lay between the germline ends. CDR1 and CDR2 (germline): ENHRY, SYGVKD. The CDR3 spells CAISEEGYEQYF. As DNA, the CDR3 is TGTGCCATCAGTGAAGAAGGTTACGAGCAGTACTTC.

The chain couples TRBV6-5 to TRBJ2-3; D is ambiguous. Germline-derived CDR1 and CDR2 are MNHEY and SVGAGI. The CDR3 is 13 amino acids. The germline V and J ends were trimmed by 7 bases and 3 bases, with 11 bases remaining between them. The DNA for the CDR3 is TGTGCCAGCACCTCAGCCGTAACAGATACGCAGTATTTT. Its protein is CASTSAVTDTQYF.

The CDR3 protein is CASLREGRYGYTF. The CDR3, as DNA: TGTGCCAGCCTACGAGAGGGTCGCTATGGCTACACCTTC. The V gene is TRBV2, the J gene TRBJ1-2; D gene uncertain. CDR3 length equals 13 residues. Germline lookup yields CDR1 SNHLY and CDR2 FYNNEI. V was clipped by 8 bases and J by 4 bases, with 14 bases between them.

CDR3 in amino acids: CASSERRMETQYF. The CDR3 DNA reads TGTGCCAGCAGTGAGAGGCGTATGGAGACCCAGTACTTC. This chain links TRBV2 with TRBJ2-5; the D is unclear. CDR1 and CDR2 (germline): SNHLY, FYNNEI. The ends were cut back, 3 bases at V and 5 bases at J, with 10 bases in the middle. The CDR3 runs 13 residues. Full variable domain (missing parts from reference TRBV2 and TRBJ2-5): EPEVTQTPSHQVTQMGQEVILRCVPISNHLYFYWYRQILGQKVEFLVSFYNNEISEKSEIFDDQFSVERPDGSNFTLKIRSTKLEDSAMYFCASSERRMETQYFGPGTRLLVL.

The V call is TRBV30, the J call TRBJ2-2; D gene uncertain. The CDR3 length is 11 residues. Trimming removed 5 bases from V and 6 bases from J, with 7 bases in between. Germline V CDR1 and CDR2: GTSNPN, SVGIG (reference sequence). The CDR3 nucleotides read TGTGCCTGGGGTCCTCCCGGGGAGCTGTTTTTT. Its protein is CAWGPPGELFF.

The chain combines TRBV2 with TRBJ2-5; 9 bases line up with TRBD1. Per germline, CDR1 SNHLY and CDR2 FYNNEI. Unmatched junction bases numbered 13, after V lost 11 bases and J lost 6 bases. The length of the CDR3 is 14 residues. The CDR3 here is CAGDPGTGRKTQYF. Here the CDR3 DNA reads TGTGCCGGGGACCCAGGGACAGGGAGGAAGACCCAGTACTTC.

This chain joins TRBV27 and TRBJ2-7, with 7 positions matching TRBD1. The germline CDR1 and CDR2 sequences are MNHEY and SMNVEV (reference sequence). V lost 5 bases to trimming and J lost 1 base; unmatched junction nucleotides: 11. The CDR3 length is 16 residues. CDR3 coding DNA: TGTGCCAGCAGTCCGCTAAACCCGGGACAGTCCTACGAGCAGTACTTC. Its protein is CASSPLNPGQSYEQYF.

This clone has a handful of counts. The DNA of the CDR3 is TGCAGCGCCCGACAGGGCAATCAGCCCCAGCATTTT. Its translation is CSARQGNQPQHF. The genes are TRBV29-1 and TRBJ1-5, with D maybe TRBD1 (6 bases). Germline loops: CDR1 SQVTM, CDR2 ANQGSEA. Trimming cost V 7 bases and J 2 bases, with 9 bases left between them. CDR3 length equals 12 residues.

In its sample, this clone was seen a few times. The genes are TRBV7-9 and TRBJ1-5; the D is unclear. There are 13 residues in the CDR3. Germline V CDR1 and CDR2: SEHNR, FQNEAQ (reference sequence). Trimming cost V 3 bases and J 7 bases, with 10 bases left between them. The CDR3 DNA reads as TGTGCCAGCAGCTTGGAGGGCTCGCAGCCCCAGCATTTT. This gives the protein CASSLEGSQPQHF. The entire variable domain, with the rest obtained from reference TRBV7-9 and TRBJ1-5, is as follows: DTGVSQNPRHKITKRGQNVTFRCDPISEHNRLYWYRQTLGQGPEFLTYFQNEAQLEKSRLLSDRFSAERPKGSFSTLEIQRTEQGDSAMYLCASSLEGSQPQHFGDGTRLSIL.

This rearrangement joins TRBV13 to TRBJ1-6; no definite D call. The germline CDR1 and CDR2 sequences are PRHDT and FYEKMQ (reference sequence). This CDR3 region has 11 residues. Deletions cut 5 bases from V and 7 bases from J, with 3 bases between. The CDR3 spells CASSRNSPLHF. DNA for the CDR3: TGTGCCAGCAGCAGAAATTCACCCCTCCACTTT.

V is TRBV2 and J is TRBJ1-5; 7 bases agree with TRBD1. Per germline, CDR1 SNHLY and CDR2 FYNNEI. The length of the CDR3 is 13 residues. J lost 4 bases, V lost 5 bases, and 2 bases had no gene match. The DNA for the CDR3 is TGTGCCAGCAGTCAACAGGGGAATCAGCCCCAGCATTTT. It specifies CASSQQGNQPQHF.

V is TRBV2 and J is TRBJ2-7, with D possibly TRBD2 on 5 matching bases. This CDR3 has 12 amino acids. The germline V gene encodes CDR1 SNHLY and CDR2 FYNNEI. With 6 bases removed from V and 5 bases from J, the gap between germline ends came to 11 bases. CDR3 nucleotide sequence: TGTGCCAGCAGGATAGGAGGACACGAGCAGTACTTC. Amino acids: CASRIGGHEQYF.

The chain employs TRBV7-2 and TRBJ2-3; D remains unclear. Germline V lookup: CDR1 SGHTA, CDR2 FQGNSA. The CDR3 runs 15 residues. The ends were cut back, 0 bases at V and 0 bases at J, with 7 bases in the middle. The CDR3 DNA reads TGTGCCAGCAGCTTAGCAGGGCCAAGCACAGATACGCAGTATTTT. Its protein is CASSLAGPSTDTQYF.

The count of this clone is one. The chain employs TRBV29-1 and TRBJ1-2, with a possible D match to TRBD1 (6 bases). This CDR3 has 15 amino acids. Germline-derived CDR1 and CDR2 are SQVTM and ANQGSEA. Trimming left V 0 bases short and J 0 bases short, with 11 bases between. This CDR3 is CSVEDGTPTNYGYTF. For the CDR3, the DNA is TGCAGCGTTGAAGATGGGACACCCACTAACTATGGCTACACCTTC.

The J gene is TRBJ2-1, the V gene TRBV9; 8 bases map to TRBD1. Germline V gene sequence: CDR1 SGDLS, CDR2 YYNGEE. The V gene end was trimmed by 4 bases and the J gene end by 8 bases; junction bases not matched to a gene: 11. The CDR3 contains 15 residues. This CDR3 reads CASSPPDRDHHEQFF. CDR3 coding DNA: TGTGCCAGCAGCCCTCCGGACAGGGATCATCATGAGCAGTTCTTC. Full variable domain (missing parts from reference TRBV9 and TRBJ2-1): DSGVTQTPKHLITATGQRVTLRCSPRSGDLSVYWYQQSLDQGLQFLIQYYNGEERAKGNILERFSAQQFPDLHSELNLSSLELGDSALYFCASSPPDRDHHEQFFGPGTRLTVL.

The chain carries TRBV12-5 and TRBJ2-2; TRBD1 aligns across 8 bases. Germline CDR1 LGHNT, CDR2 FRNRAP. This CDR3 region has 20 residues. The V and J ends lost 2 bases and 9 bases, in that order; junction bases with no gene match: 23. CDR3 DNA: TGTGCTAGTGGTTTGACGGTCTCCGGTTTTGACAGGGGAGACACGTGGGAGCTGTTTTTT. This sequence encodes CASGLTVSGFDRGDTWELFF.

This sequence joins TRBV19 and TRBJ1-1; tentatively, D is TRBD1 (5 bases). The CDR3 consists of 14 residues. CDR1 and CDR2 (germline): LNHDA, SQIVND (reference sequence). V shed 4 bases and J shed 0 bases, with 9 bases lying between them. The CDR3 DNA reads TGTGCCAGTAGTAATAGGGGATTGAACACTGAAGCTTTCTTT. Protein: CASSNRGLNTEAFF.

The chain has TRBV11-2 and TRBJ1-1, with D uncertain. V was pared by 2 bases and J by 4 bases, with 8 bases between. CDR3 length: 13 residues. CDR1 and CDR2 (germline): SGHAT, FQNNGV. In nucleotides, the CDR3 is TGTGCCAGCAGCTTAAAGTTAGGCACTGAAGCTTTCTTT. Translating gives CASSLKLGTEAFF.

This clone has a single count. The chain employs TRBV29-1 and TRBJ2-7; 10 bases line up with TRBD1. The J segment lost 6 bases and the V segment lost 1 base, leaving 12 bases of the junction unmatched. Per germline, CDR1 SQVTM and CDR2 ANQGSEA. The CDR3 is made up of 16 amino acids. The CDR3 DNA reads TGCAGCGTTGAAGGTGGGACAGGGGATGGGGCCCTCGAGCAGTACTTC. Its translation is CSVEGGTGDGALEQYF.

This chain connects TRBV5-1 to TRBJ2-7; TRBD1 aligns across 11 bases. The CDR3 covers 15 residues. Trimming removed 4 bases from V and 4 bases from J; junction bases left unmatched: 7. CDR1 is SGHRS and CDR2 is YFSETQ in the germline V gene. The CDR3 here is CASSPGTGGSYEQYF. Here the CDR3 DNA reads TGCGCCAGCAGCCCGGGGACAGGGGGGAGTTACGAGCAGTACTTC.

J is TRBJ2-7 and V is TRBV29-1; D is tentatively TRBD1 or TRBD2 (5 bases each). The CDR3 totals 13 residues. Germline V gene sequence: CDR1 SQVTM, CDR2 ANQGSEA. Trimming stripped 4 bases from V and 6 bases from J, with 16 bases between. This CDR3 is CSVATAGTGEQYF. The CDR3 coding sequence is TGCAGCGTTGCGACTGCAGGGACGGGCGAGCAGTACTTC.